This record concerns one T cell receptor (beta chain) sequence. Its antigen remains unknown. This specimen comes from a study of cytomegalovirus exposure and HLA in healthy donors. Some clones are missing from TCRdb's copy, which holds only in-frame ones; the method was immunoSEQ multiplex PCR. The table includes 150,000 to 200,000 clones, approximately 80% detected once. Study observations and caveats: Subsequent analysis showed first-cohort TCR clusters tending to co-occur in 120 validation repertoires. Specificity of three CMV-associated chains for CMV antigens was verified in vitro.

Germline values: CDR1 SNHLY, CDR2 FYNNEI. The CDR3 spans 15 residues. The V gene lost 3 bases and the J gene lost 1 base, with 12 bases spanning the gap. The chain combines TRBV2 with TRBJ1-1; the D is unclear. This sequence originates from a young man in good health and CMV-seropositive. Sequenced input: PBMCs. For the CDR3, the DNA is TGTGCCAGCAGTGAGGTGGAGGTAGGGAACACTGAAGCTTTCTTT. It codes for CASSEVEVGNTEAFF. Variable domain in full (rest from reference TRBV2 and TRBJ1-1): EPEVTQTPSHQVTQMGQEVILRCVPISNHLYFYWYRQILGQKVEFLVSFYNNEISEKSEIFDDQFSVERPDGSNFTLKIRSTKLEDSAMYFCASSEVEVGNTEAFFGQGTRLTVV.